The clone carrying this T cell receptor beta chain was seen repeatedly, ten times or more. Its antigen remains unidentified. The length of the CDR3 is 16 residues. Germline assignment: CDR1 MGHDK and CDR2 SYGVNS. V lost 3 bases and J lost 6; bases outside the gene matches: 12. This entry comes from a study of identical twins. Study-wide results and caveats: When twins shared out-of-frame alpha sequences, those sequences had excess low generation probability.

Only healthy Caucasians were included as donors. One entry per CDR3 protein, called by TCRdb with MiXCR from the 5' RACE reads. Here the sample spans 210,000 or so distinct CDR3 sequences, around 6.9% being singletons. These data were likewise used in another study, on yellow fever vaccine responses in identical twins.

This sequence was found in a woman in her late teens or twenties in good health. The material sequenced was memory (CD45RO+) T cells sorted from blood. V and J are TRBV25-1 and TRBJ1-1; 8 positions agree with TRBD1. The CDR3 DNA reads as TGTGCCAGCAGTGACCAACAGGGGGTCTTGGGGGCTGAAGCTTTCTTT. Protein: CASSDQQGVLGAEAFF.